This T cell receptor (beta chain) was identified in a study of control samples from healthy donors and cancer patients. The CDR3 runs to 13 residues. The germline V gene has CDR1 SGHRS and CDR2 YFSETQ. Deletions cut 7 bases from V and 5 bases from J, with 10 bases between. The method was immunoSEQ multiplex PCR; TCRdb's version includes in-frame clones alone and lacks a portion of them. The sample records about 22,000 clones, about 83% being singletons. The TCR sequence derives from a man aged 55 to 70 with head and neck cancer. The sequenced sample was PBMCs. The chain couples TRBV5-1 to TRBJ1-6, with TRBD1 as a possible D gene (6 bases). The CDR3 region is CASGQSDNSPLHF. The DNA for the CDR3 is TGCGCCAGCGGACAGAGCGATAATTCACCCCTCCACTTT.